The next 26 T cell receptor beta chains were all read from a single sample in a study of blood T cells in healthy people across ages. Sample-barcoded 5' priming and a J-beta primer mix drove a second PCR of roughly 6 to 12 cycles. TCRdb ran MiXCR on the 5' RACE reads and lists one entry per CDR3 protein. The top ten hold approximately 11% of the sample, which has roughly 1.7 million distinct CDR3 sequences, roughly 30% seen once. The sequenced sample consisted of blood. The receptor set was obtained from a woman under 40 in good health.

V gene TRBV5-1 combines with J gene TRBJ2-5, with D uncertain. With 2 bases removed from V and 0 bases from J, the gap between germline ends came to 8 bases. Germline V gene sequence: CDR1 SGHRS, CDR2 YFSETQ. This CDR3 region has 14 residues. The CDR3 nucleotides are TGCGCCAGCAGCTTTGCTACAGACCAAGAGACCCAGTACTTC. This encodes CASSFATDQETQYF.

The J gene is TRBJ2-3, the V gene TRBV20-1; no definite D call. The germline V and J ends were trimmed by 5 bases and 6 bases, with 12 bases remaining between them. Germline loops: CDR1 DFQATT, CDR2 SNEGSKA (reference sequence). CDR3 length equals 12 residues. This CDR3 reads CSAGGKTDTQYF. CDR3 DNA sequence: TGCAGTGCTGGCGGAAAAACGGATACGCAGTATTTT.

Here the CDR3 DNA reads TGTGCCAGCAGTGTGTCCAGGGGCTGGGAAGGTCAGCCCCAGCATTTT. Amino acid sequence: CASSVSRGWEGQPQHF. The chain uses TRBV2 and TRBJ1-5, with D maybe TRBD1 (6 bases). The V gene lost 4 bases and the J gene lost 6 bases, with 19 bases spanning the gap. The CDR3 covers 16 residues. The germline V gene encodes CDR1 SNHLY and CDR2 FYNNEI.

This chain connects TRBV12-3 or TRBV12-4 to TRBJ1-6; 7 bases are a match to TRBD1. Unmatched junction bases numbered 8, after V lost 6 bases and J lost 9 bases. The CDR3 covers 14 residues. CDR3 nucleotides: TGTGCCAGCAGCTACGCCGGGACAGTTTCACCCCTCCACTTT. This encodes CASSYAGTVSPLHF.

The gene calls are TRBV10-3 and TRBJ2-7; 7 nucleotides agree with TRBD1. Looked up from germline, CDR1 is ENHRY and CDR2 is SYGVKD. There are 16 residues in the CDR3. With 0 bases clipped from V and 0 bases from J, the junction kept 5 bases outside the gene matches. In DNA form, the CDR3 reads TGTGCCATCAGTGAGTCGTATACAGGGGTCTCCTACGAGCAGTACTTC. Translation gives CAISESYTGVSYEQYF.

The sample holds a few counts of this clonotype. The chain couples TRBV14 to TRBJ1-1; the D gene is possibly TRBD1 (6 bases). This CDR3 region has 17 residues. CDR1 is SGHDN, CDR2 FVKESK, per germline. With 0 bases removed from V and 2 bases from J, the gap between germline ends came to 16 bases. The CDR3 DNA reads as TGTGCCAGCAGCCAAGATTCAGGGGCTTTCCGAAACACTGAAGCTTTCTTT. Encoded protein: CASSQDSGAFRNTEAFF.

V gene TRBV20-1 combines with J gene TRBJ2-7, with TRBD2 as a possible D gene (5 bases). Germline CDR1 reads DFQATT; CDR2 reads SNEGSKA (reference sequence). Trimming stripped 6 bases from V and 2 bases from J, with 17 bases between. The CDR3 consists of 14 residues. CDR3 residues: CSAPPAAEAYEQYF. The DNA for the CDR3 is TGCAGTGCCCCTCCGGCAGCGGAAGCCTACGAGCAGTACTTC.

This clonotype was detected a few times. V is TRBV11-2 and J is TRBJ2-7, with 7 nucleotides matching TRBD1. This CDR3 comprises 16 residues. Trimming removed 1 base from V and 3 bases from J; junction bases left unmatched: 9. The germline V gene has CDR1 SGHAT and CDR2 FQNNGV. Written as DNA, the CDR3 is TGTGCCAGCAGCTTAGTCTTAAGGACAGGAATCTACGAGCAGTACTTC. It encodes CASSLVLRTGIYEQYF.

This clonotype occurred a few times. The rearrangement links TRBV10-3 to TRBJ2-7; D is uncertain. The germline gives CDR1 ENHRY, CDR2 SYGVKD. This CDR3 is built from 16 residues. Trimming left V 0 bases short and J 2 bases short, with 14 bases between. The CDR3 nucleotides are TGTGCCATCAGTGAGTCGTCCCTGGACGTGGCCTACGAGCAGTACTTC. Translating it yields CAISESSLDVAYEQYF.

This chain joins TRBV27 and TRBJ2-1, with unresolved D. The CDR3 loop spans 15 amino acids. CDR1 and CDR2 from the germline V gene are MNHEY and SMNVEV (reference sequence). V lost 0 bases, J lost 5 bases, and 11 bases lay in between. The CDR3 region is CASSLSVERNNEQFF. The CDR3 DNA reads as TGTGCCAGCAGTTTATCAGTGGAGCGCAACAATGAGCAGTTCTTC.

This rearrangement joins TRBV7-7 to TRBJ2-5, with a weak D call TRBD1 (5 bases). The J call may be wrong; the DNA end is better matched by TRBJ2-7. The length of the CDR3 is 13 residues. Germline CDR1 is SSHAT and CDR2 is FNYEAQ (reference sequence). CDR3 amino acids: CASSREQDYEQYF. DNA for the CDR3: TGTGCCAGCAGCCGCGAACAGGACTACGAGCAGTACTTC.

Comment on this clonotype: A read error may explain this, as a much larger clone is one base away. The rearrangement uses TRBV12-3 or TRBV12-4 and TRBJ2-3; the D gene is possibly TRBD2 (5 bases). This CDR3 spans 15 amino acids. The CDR3 region has the DNA TGTGGCAGCAGATTTAGCGAAATTCGCACAGATACGCAGTATTTT. It translates to CGSRFSEIRTDTQYF.

A few counts support this clonotype. This chain joins TRBV7-8 and TRBJ2-7, with 8 bases that match TRBD2. The CDR3 sequence is 15 residues long. Germline V gene data show CDR1 as SGHVS and CDR2 as FQNEAQ. The junction had 10 bases not matched to a gene; V was cut back by 6 bases and J by 3 bases. In nucleotides, the CDR3 is TGTGCCAGCAGGCTCGGGGGGGCTCTCGGCTACGAGCAGTACTTC. It encodes CASRLGGALGYEQYF.

This clonotype was recorded a few times. This chain links TRBV5-5 with TRBJ2-5; D may be TRBD2 (7 bases). This CDR3 has 14 residues. CDR1 SGHKS and CDR2 YYEKEE come from the germline V gene (reference sequence). The V end was cut by 6 bases, the J end by 5 bases, with 17 bases between. The CDR3 reads CASILGGREETQYF. CDR3 sequence (DNA): TGTGCCAGCATCCTGGGGGGGCGGGAGGAGACCCAGTACTTC.

The chain couples TRBV14 to TRBJ2-7, with D possibly being TRBD1 (6 bases). Trimming left V 3 bases short and J 6 bases short, with 12 bases between. CDR1 is SGHDN, CDR2 FVKESK, per germline. CDR3 length: 13 amino acids. CDR3 protein: CASSHNRVGEQYF. CDR3 DNA: TGTGCCAGCAGCCATAACAGGGTGGGCGAGCAGTACTTC.

The chain is built from TRBV7-6 and TRBJ2-1; TRBD1 is a possible D gene (6 bases). This CDR3 contains 17 residues. Deletions cut 0 bases from V and 6 bases from J, with 18 bases between. Germline V CDR1 and CDR2: SGHVS, FNYEAQ. The CDR3 protein is CASSLALQRTRGNEQFF. The DNA for the CDR3 is TGTGCCAGCAGCTTAGCCCTTCAGAGGACCAGGGGCAATGAGCAGTTCTTC.

This chain connects TRBV6-5 to TRBJ2-1; D is unresolved. CDR3 length: 13 residues. The V gene lost 0 bases and the J gene lost 8 bases, with 8 bases spanning the gap. The germline gives CDR1 MNHEY, CDR2 SVGAGI. CDR3 in DNA: TGTGCCAGCAGTTACTCTACAAGTCATGAGCAGTTCTTC. Translated, it gives CASSYSTSHEQFF.

This clonotype came up once. At one end, the junction sequence differs from germline, possibly due to a read error. The chain links TRBV6-2 or TRBV6-3 to TRBJ1-2, with 9 bases lining up with TRBD1. This CDR3 region has 15 residues. Germline CDR1 and CDR2: MNHEY and SVGEGT. Here the CDR3 reads CASSPGTGNNYDYTF. CDR3 DNA sequence: TGTGCCAGCAGTCCCGGGACAGGGAATAACTATGACTACACCTTC.

The chain links TRBV7-9 to TRBJ2-1; no reliable D call. The CDR3 runs 15 residues. The V gene's germline CDR1 is SEHNR and CDR2 FQNEAQ (reference sequence). Trimming pared 2 bases from V and 2 bases from J, leaving 10 bases between. The CDR3 loop reads CASSLRSATYNEQFF. The CDR3 DNA sequence: TGTGCCAGCAGCTTACGGTCGGCCACCTACAATGAGCAGTTCTTC.

CDR3 DNA sequence: TGTGCCAGCAGTTTTGGGGACTCTCGTCTCGAGCAGTACTTC. It translates to CASSFGDSRLEQYF. This rearrangement joins TRBV12-3 or TRBV12-4 to TRBJ2-7; D perhaps matches TRBD2 (6 bases). The CDR3 spans 14 residues. V lost 3 bases and J 6 bases, leaving 15 bases between the germline ends.

This sequence joins TRBV30 and TRBJ2-7, with TRBD1 matching over 8 bases. The CDR3 runs 13 residues. Per the germline V gene, CDR1 is GTSNPN and CDR2 is SVGIG (reference sequence). V was clipped by 2 bases and J by 10 bases; unmatched bases: 10. CDR3 in amino acids: CAWSPTGDTAQYF. The CDR3 DNA sequence: TGTGCCTGGAGTCCGACAGGGGACACGGCCCAGTACTTC.

The V call is TRBV9, the J call TRBJ1-1; D uncertain. CDR1 and CDR2 from the germline V gene are SGDLS and YYNGEE. The CDR3 length is 15 residues. V lost 0 bases and J 4 bases, leaving 13 bases between the germline ends. The CDR3 spells CASSVAERMITEAFF. The CDR3 nucleotides read TGTGCCAGCAGCGTAGCCGAGCGGATGATCACTGAAGCTTTCTTT.

The V and J genes are TRBV28 and TRBJ2-2; 7 bases agree with TRBD1. Germline CDR1 and CDR2: MDHEN and SYDVKM. CDR3 length equals 16 residues. Germline trimming cut 3 bases from V and 4 bases from J; bases unmatched to any gene: 8. The CDR3 nucleotides are TGTGCCAGCAGTTTTCGAATGGCAGGGGGCACCGGGGAGCTGTTTTTT. Translating gives CASSFRMAGGTGELFF.

This clonotype was recorded many times. V and J are TRBV27 and TRBJ1-2, with 9 bases aligning to TRBD1. Germline values: CDR1 MNHEY, CDR2 SMNVEV (reference sequence). Trimming took 5 bases from V and 6 from J; bases not matched to a gene: 4. The CDR3 sequence is 13 residues long. This CDR3 is CASSPGTGNGYTF. The CDR3 DNA sequence: TGTGCCAGCAGTCCCGGGACAGGGAATGGCTACACCTTC.

The genes are TRBV28 and TRBJ2-4, with D perhaps matching TRBD2 (5 bases). V was pared by 1 base and J by 2 bases, with 12 bases between. From germline, CDR1 is MDHEN and CDR2 SYDVKM. CDR3 length: 16 amino acids. The DNA of the CDR3 is TGTGCCAGCAGTTTATCGGGGTTTAAGTCCAAAAACATTCAGTACTTC. This encodes CASSLSGFKSKNIQYF.

The table lists this clonotype with a few counts. The genes are TRBV7-2 and TRBJ1-4; 7 bases align to TRBD1. This CDR3 spans 13 amino acids. CDR1 and CDR2 (germline): SGHTA, FQGNSA. V dropped 6 bases and J dropped 7; count of bases not matched to a gene: 5. DNA for the CDR3: TGTGCCAGCAGGGGACAGCCAACTGAAAAACTGTTTTTT. Its protein product is CASRGQPTEKLFF.